This paragraph covers one T cell receptor beta chain sequence. Antigen specificity is unknown. The data belong to a study of cytomegalovirus exposure and HLA in healthy donors. Findings and caveats of the study: Among the CMV-associated chains, three were confirmed in vitro as specific for CMV antigens.

Primers included in the PCR were 60 Vbeta and 13 Jbeta primers. The repertoire was sequenced with immunoSEQ multiplex PCR; TCRdb's copy has only in-frame clones and lacks some. The repertoire consists of around 130,000 clones, with 84% occurring once and the leading ten covering less than 3.5%. Germline CDR1 and CDR2: MGHRA and YSYEKL. The CDR3 is 15 residues long. Trimming shortened V by 4 bases and J by 7 bases, and 14 bases separated the two germline ends. Though nominally healthy at sampling, donors likely had unrecorded immune exposures. The TCR sequence derives from a man in his fifties in good health and CMV-seronegative. The J gene is TRBJ1-6, the V gene TRBV4-1, with D perhaps TRBD1 (5 bases). The sequenced sample was PBMCs. CDR3 DNA sequence: TGCGCCAGCAGCCTCCGGCCACAGGACAATTCACCCCTCCACTTT. This codes for CASSLRPQDNSPLHF.